Below are 7 T cell receptor beta chains sequenced from a single sample in a study of T cell repertoires in cytomegalovirus infection. TCRdb re-derived calls from the reads in MiXCR, one entry per CDR3 protein. The table records about 71,000 distinct CDR3 sequences, 20% of them present only once. No antigens are known for them. Source: CD8+ T cells from cultured PBMCs, taken from culture after CMV antigen stimulation. Receptors were obtained from a human donor in good health (CMV status not recorded). Some clones in this sample may be carry-over from other donors' samples.

The genes are TRBV27 and TRBJ2-2; D unresolved. Germline lookup yields CDR1 MNHEY and CDR2 SMNVEV (reference sequence). The CDR3 loop spans 12 amino acids. Trimming stripped 10 bases from V and 0 bases from J, with 6 bases between. CDR3 amino acids: CATEANTGELFF. The DNA of the CDR3 is TGTGCCACCGAAGCGAACACCGGGGAGCTGTTTTTT.

The chain employs TRBV11-2 and TRBJ2-7, with no clear D. CDR3 length equals 12 residues. Trimming cost V 3 bases and J 1 base, with 4 bases left between them. Germline CDR1 reads SGHAT; CDR2 reads FQNNGV. The CDR3 loop reads CASSFPSYEQYF. CDR3 coding DNA: TGTGCCAGCAGCTTCCCTTCCTACGAGCAGTACTTC.

This chain uses TRBV3-1 with TRBJ1-1; TRBD1 aligns across 11 bases. Unmatched junction bases numbered 2, after V lost 4 bases and J lost 4 bases. CDR1 and CDR2 (germline): LGHDT, YNNKEL (reference sequence). CDR3 length: 14 amino acids. CDR3 amino acids: CASSPGTGGTEAFF. CDR3 DNA: TGTGCCAGCAGCCCCGGGACAGGGGGCACTGAAGCTTTCTTT.

A few counts support this clonotype. V usage is TRBV27 and J usage is TRBJ2-3; D is uncertain. V lost 2 bases and J 2 bases, leaving 8 bases between the germline ends. The CDR3 runs to 14 residues. In germline, CDR1 is MNHEY, CDR2 SMNVEV (reference sequence). The CDR3 DNA sequence: TGTGCCAGCAGTTTAGCGGTCACCACAGATACGCAGTATTTT. It yields the protein CASSLAVTTDTQYF.

The table lists this clonotype with a few counts. The V and J genes are TRBV4-2 and TRBJ1-3; D ambiguous. The CDR3 totals 16 residues. Per germline, CDR1 LGHNA and CDR2 YNFKEQ. V was trimmed by 1 base and J by 4 bases, leaving 14 bases between them. CDR3 coding DNA: TGTGCCAGCAGCCAAGGGGCCAGCCCGAGGGGAAACACCATATATTTT. The encoded protein is CASSQGASPRGNTIYF.

This clonotype was recorded a few times. The gene calls are TRBV27 and TRBJ1-2; a weak D match, TRBD1 (5 bases). Germline CDR1 is MNHEY and CDR2 is SMNVEV (reference sequence). This CDR3 contains 14 residues. V lost 6 bases to trimming and J lost 4 bases, with 15 bases between them. CDR3 DNA sequence: TGTGCCAGCAGCGAGGGGAGCCTGAGCTATGGCTACACCTTC. Amino acids: CASSEGSLSYGYTF.

Only a few counts were recorded for this clonotype. This sequence joins TRBV6-2 or TRBV6-3 and TRBJ2-1; tentative D call: TRBD2 (7 bases). The V and J ends lost 3 bases and 6 bases respectively, with 12 bases between them. CDR3 length: 14 residues. Germline V gene sequence: CDR1 MNHEY, CDR2 SVGEGT. The CDR3 reads CASSYGGGANEQFF. CDR3 nucleotides: TGTGCCAGCAGTTATGGAGGGGGGGCCAATGAGCAGTTCTTC.